This TCR beta chain was sequenced in a study of cytomegalovirus exposure and HLA in healthy donors. Study results and caveats: The authors later linked a missense DCLRE1C variant to TCR beta V- and J-gene trimming. A few CMV-associated chains were confirmed in vitro to be specific for CMV antigens.

From germline, CDR1 is MGHRA and CDR2 YSYEKL. This CDR3 comprises 15 residues. This PCR relied on a set of 60 Vbeta primers and 13 Jbeta primers. Only in-frame clones appear in the TCRdb table, and some are missing; sequencing was by immunoSEQ multiplex PCR. The data hold about 150,000 clones, with 80% observed a single time. With regard to this clone: Its specificity is unknown.

The sample consisted of PBMCs. The receptor was derived from a woman aged 35 to 49 in good health and CMV-seronegative. The chain couples TRBV4-1 to TRBJ2-5; a weak D match, TRBD1 (6 bases). The end of the DNA is better explained by TRBJ2-7, so the J call may be wrong. CDR3 nucleotide sequence: TGCGCCAGCAGCCAGACCTCGACAGGACCCTACGAGCAGTACTTC. Protein product: CASSQTSTGPYEQYF.